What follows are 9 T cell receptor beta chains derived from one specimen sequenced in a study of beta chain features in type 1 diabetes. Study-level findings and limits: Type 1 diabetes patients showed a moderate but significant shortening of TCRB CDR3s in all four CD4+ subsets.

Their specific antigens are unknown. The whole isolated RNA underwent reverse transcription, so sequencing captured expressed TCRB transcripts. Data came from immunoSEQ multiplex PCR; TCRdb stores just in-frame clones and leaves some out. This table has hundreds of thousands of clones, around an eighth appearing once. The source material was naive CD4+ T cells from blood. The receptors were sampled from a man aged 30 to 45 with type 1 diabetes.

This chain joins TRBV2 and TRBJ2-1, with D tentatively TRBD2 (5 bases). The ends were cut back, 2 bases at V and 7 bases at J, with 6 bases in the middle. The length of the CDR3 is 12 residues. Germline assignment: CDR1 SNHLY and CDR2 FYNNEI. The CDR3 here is CASSETGNEQFF. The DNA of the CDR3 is TGTGCCAGCAGTGAAACGGGAAATGAGCAGTTCTTC. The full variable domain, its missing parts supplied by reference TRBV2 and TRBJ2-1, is EPEVTQTPSHQVTQMGQEVILRCVPISNHLYFYWYRQILGQKVEFLVSFYNNEISEKSEIFDDQFSVERPDGSNFTLKIRSTKLEDSAMYFCASSETGNEQFFGPGTRLTVL.

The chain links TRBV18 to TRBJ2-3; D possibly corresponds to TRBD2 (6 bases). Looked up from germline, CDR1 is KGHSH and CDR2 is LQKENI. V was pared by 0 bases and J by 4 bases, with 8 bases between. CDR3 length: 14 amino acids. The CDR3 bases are TGTGCCAGCTCACCACCGAGCGGGCCAGATACGCAGTATTTT. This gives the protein CASSPPSGPDTQYF.

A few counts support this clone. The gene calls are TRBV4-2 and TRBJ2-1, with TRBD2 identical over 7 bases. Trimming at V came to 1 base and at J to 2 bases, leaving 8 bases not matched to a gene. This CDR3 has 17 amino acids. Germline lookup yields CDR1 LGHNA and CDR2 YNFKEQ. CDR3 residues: CASSQGAAGNTYNEQFF. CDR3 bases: TGTGCCAGCAGCCAAGGGGCAGCGGGAAACACCTACAATGAGCAGTTCTTC.

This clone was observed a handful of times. In DNA, the CDR3 is TGTGCCAGCAGCTCCATTCTGGGGTGGGGAGGAGAGACCCAGTACTTC. It encodes CASSSILGWGGETQYF. The chain is built from TRBV7-2 and TRBJ2-5, with D tentatively TRBD2 (6 bases). The CDR3 has 16 residues. Germline V gene lookup returns CDR1 SGHTA and CDR2 FQGNSA. Trimming removed 4 bases at V and 4 bases at J, with 19 bases between.

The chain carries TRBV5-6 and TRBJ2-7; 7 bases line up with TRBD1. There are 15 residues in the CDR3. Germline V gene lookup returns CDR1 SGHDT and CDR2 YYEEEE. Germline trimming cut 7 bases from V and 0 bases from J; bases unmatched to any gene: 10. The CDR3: CASGRGQTHSYEQYF. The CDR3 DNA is TGTGCCAGCGGTCGGGGACAGACCCACTCCTACGAGCAGTACTTC.

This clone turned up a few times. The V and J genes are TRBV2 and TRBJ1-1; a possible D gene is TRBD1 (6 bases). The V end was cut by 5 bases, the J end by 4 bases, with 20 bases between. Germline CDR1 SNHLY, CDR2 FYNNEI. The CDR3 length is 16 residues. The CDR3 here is CASSSEFRGSGTEAFF. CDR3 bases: TGTGCCAGCAGTAGCGAATTCAGGGGATCGGGCACTGAAGCTTTCTTT.

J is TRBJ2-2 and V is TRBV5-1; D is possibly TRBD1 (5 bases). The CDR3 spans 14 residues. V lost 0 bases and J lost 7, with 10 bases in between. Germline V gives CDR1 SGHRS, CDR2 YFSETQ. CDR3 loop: CASSLVGRDGELFF. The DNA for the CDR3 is TGCGCCAGCAGCTTGGTTGGCAGGGACGGGGAGCTGTTTTTT.

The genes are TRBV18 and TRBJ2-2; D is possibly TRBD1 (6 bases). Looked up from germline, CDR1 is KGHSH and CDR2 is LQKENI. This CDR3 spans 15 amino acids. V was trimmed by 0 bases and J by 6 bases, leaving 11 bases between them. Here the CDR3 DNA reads TGTGCCAGCTCACCACCGGGGGCTGCGTCCGGGGAGCTGTTTTTT. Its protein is CASSPPGAASGELFF.

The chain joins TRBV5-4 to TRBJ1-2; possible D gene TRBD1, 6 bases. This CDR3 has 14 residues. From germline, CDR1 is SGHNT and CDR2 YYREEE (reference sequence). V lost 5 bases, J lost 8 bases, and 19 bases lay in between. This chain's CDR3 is CASSSGQTVEGYTF. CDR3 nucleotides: TGTGCCAGCAGTTCAGGACAGACCGTCGAGGGCTACACCTTC. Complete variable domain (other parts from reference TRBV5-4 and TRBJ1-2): ETGVTQSPTHLIKTRGQQVTLRCSSQSGHNTVSWYQQALGQGPQFIFQYYREEENGRGNFPPRFSGLQFPNYSSELNVNALELDDSALYLCASSSGQTVEGYTFGSGTRLTVV.